Listed below are T cell receptor beta chains from one sample, sequenced in a study of T-cell memory formation after mild COVID-19. TCRdb called the 5' RACE reads again in MiXCR, with one record for every CDR3 protein. The sample has fewer than 300,000 distinct CDR3 sequences, around 17% seen once; the top ten hold roughly 24%. Input material: PBMCs or a T cell subset sorted from them (not recorded which). These receptors originate from a man aged 18 to 35 who had mild COVID-19 (a few samples of this study predate the infection). Cell type and time point are not known. CDR3s leave out the opening cysteine and the closing phenylalanine or tryptophan. Clone size appears in some rows only: once, few, many, or a class for an expanded clone.

clone size: NA
V gene: TRBV7-3
J gene: TRBJ2-2
CDR3 protein: ASSLLDGGRSGELF

clone size: NA
V gene: TRBV6-2/TRBV6-3
J gene: TRBJ1-4
CDR3 protein: ASSYSTRGYVGEKLF

clone size: NA
V gene: TRBV30
J gene: TRBJ2-7
CDR3 protein: ACLADPSYEQY

clone size: few
V gene: TRBV9
J gene: TRBJ1-4
CDR3 protein: ASSVGGQSNEKLF

clone size: few
V gene: TRBV5-6
J gene: TRBJ2-2
CDR3 protein: ASSWGSAGTTGELF

clone size: NA
V gene: TRBV4-3
J gene: TRBJ2-5
CDR3 protein: ASSQGSSGGAEETQY

clone size: NA
V gene: TRBV20-1
J gene: TRBJ1-1
CDR3 protein: SAILGNTEAF

clone size: NA
V gene: TRBV4-1
J gene: TRBJ1-1
CDR3 protein: ASSQALWDRGTEAF

clone size: NA
V gene: TRBV5-1
J gene: TRBJ2-2
CDR3 protein: ASSAGQANTGELF

clone size: NA
V gene: TRBV28
J gene: TRBJ1-2
CDR3 protein: ASSIGTGFYHPGYT

clone size: NA
V gene: TRBV11-2
J gene: TRBJ2-7
CDR3 protein: ASSLAGARSYEQY

clone size: few
V gene: TRBV6-5
J gene: TRBJ2-7
CDR3 protein: ASSSQGASYEQY

clone size: once
V gene: TRBV20-1
J gene: TRBJ2-6
CDR3 protein: SARAPPGARSGANVLT

clone size: few
V gene: TRBV20-1
J gene: TRBJ1-2
CDR3 protein: SARQGADYGYT

clone size: many
V gene: TRBV19
J gene: TRBJ1-1
CDR3 protein: ASSRPDRGNTEAF

clone size: NA
V gene: TRBV10-3
J gene: TRBJ1-6
CDR3 protein: AISGQGGNSPLH

clone size: few
V gene: TRBV27
J gene: TRBJ2-3
CDR3 protein: ASSLRGGAVTQY

clone size: many
V gene: TRBV6-5
J gene: TRBJ1-6
CDR3 protein: ASSYGGTGNSPLH

clone size: NA
V gene: TRBV7-3
J gene: TRBJ2-5
CDR3 protein: ASSFNRAETQY

clone size: few
V gene: TRBV11-2
J gene: TRBJ2-4
CDR3 protein: ASSLPGTSPIEGIQY

clone size: NA
V gene: TRBV7-9
J gene: TRBJ2-7
CDR3 protein: ASSVTGGAGEQY

clone size: NA
V gene: TRBV6-6
J gene: TRBJ1-4
CDR3 protein: ASSPGQGGYNEKLF

clone size: few
V gene: TRBV29-1
J gene: TRBJ1-2
CDR3 protein: SVGTAFYGYT

clone size: NA
V gene: TRBV20-1
J gene: TRBJ2-3
CDR3 protein: SANPLTRGLDTQY

clone size: few
V gene: TRBV5-1
J gene: TRBJ2-5
CDR3 protein: ASSGGRAQETQY

clone size: NA
V gene: TRBV20-1
J gene: TRBJ2-1
CDR3 protein: SARGQVINEQF

clone size: NA
V gene: TRBV1
J gene: TRBJ2-3
CDR3 protein: TSSLGIRTSGDSTDTQY

clone size: few
V gene: TRBV5-1
J gene: TRBJ2-7
CDR3 protein: ASSLVGAGFVYEQY

clone size: NA
V gene: TRBV29-1
J gene: TRBJ1-2
CDR3 protein: SATAGIYGYT

clone size: NA
V gene: TRBV11-2
J gene: TRBJ1-2
CDR3 protein: ASSFRPDSSNYGYT

clone size: few
V gene: TRBV11-2
J gene: TRBJ2-3
CDR3 protein: ASSLRRGTDTQY

clone size: NA
V gene: TRBV6-6
J gene: TRBJ1-4
CDR3 protein: ASTGEKLF

clone size: NA
V gene: TRBV27
J gene: TRBJ2-5
CDR3 protein: ASSLHFPGFQETQY

clone size: NA
V gene: TRBV2
J gene: TRBJ2-1
CDR3 protein: AAVQGEVYNEQF

clone size: few
V gene: TRBV12-3/TRBV12-4
J gene: TRBJ2-7
CDR3 protein: ASSLDPGRHEQY

clone size: few
V gene: TRBV27
J gene: TRBJ1-5
CDR3 protein: ASSLRYRGDQPQH

clone size: NA
V gene: TRBV18
J gene: TRBJ2-3
CDR3 protein: ASSTGQSFTDTQY

clone size: NA
V gene: TRBV11-1
J gene: TRBJ2-5
CDR3 protein: ASCGQGEETQY

clone size: few
V gene: TRBV29-1
J gene: TRBJ2-3
CDR3 protein: SASGRRTDTQY

clone size: NA
V gene: TRBV5-1
J gene: TRBJ2-1
CDR3 protein: ASSLLSYLGSSYNEQF

clone size: few
V gene: TRBV29-1
J gene: TRBJ1-1
CDR3 protein: SVRRQENTEAF

clone size: NA
V gene: TRBV7-2
J gene: TRBJ2-2
CDR3 protein: SSSLWGQYTGELF

clone size: NA
V gene: TRBV11-2
J gene: TRBJ2-7
CDR3 protein: ASSLVAREVYEQY

clone size: NA
V gene: TRBV20-1
J gene: TRBJ1-2
CDR3 protein: SARKPGPGGYT

clone size: many
V gene: TRBV6-1
J gene: TRBJ1-2
CDR3 protein: ASSDLGTDTYGYT

clone size: many
V gene: TRBV5-1
J gene: TRBJ2-2
CDR3 protein: ASSPRGDTGELF

clone size: NA
V gene: TRBV29-1
J gene: TRBJ1-4
CDR3 protein: SVEGSRGGPGELF

clone size: few
V gene: TRBV9
J gene: TRBJ1-2
CDR3 protein: ASSPRQRTGGYT

clone size: few
V gene: TRBV20-1
J gene: TRBJ2-5
CDR3 protein: SVPTRIETQY

clone size: NA
V gene: TRBV5-1
J gene: TRBJ1-3
CDR3 protein: ASSPRGDGAFSGNTIY

clone size: many
V gene: TRBV6-2/TRBV6-3
J gene: TRBJ2-5
CDR3 protein: ASTLTEQETQY

clone size: few
V gene: TRBV5-6
J gene: TRBJ2-1
CDR3 protein: ASSFERRQEQF

clone size: NA
V gene: TRBV7-3
J gene: TRBJ1-1
CDR3 protein: ASSRTGATEAF

clone size: NA
V gene: TRBV12-3/TRBV12-4
J gene: TRBJ2-7
CDR3 protein: ASSRDSPVHEQY

clone size: NA
V gene: TRBV12-3/TRBV12-4
J gene: TRBJ2-3
CDR3 protein: ASRAGGLATDTQY

clone size: few
V gene: TRBV6-2/TRBV6-3
J gene: TRBJ2-3
CDR3 protein: ASSPRLARITDTQY

clone size: many
V gene: TRBV6-4
J gene: TRBJ2-3
CDR3 protein: ASSDSQGSTDTQY

clone size: few
V gene: TRBV7-9
J gene: TRBJ2-5
CDR3 protein: ASSLGVTKAETQY

clone size: few
V gene: TRBV9
J gene: TRBJ2-3
CDR3 protein: ASSGLGPGTDTQY